Reported below is one T cell receptor beta chain. In the original workflow: Amplification from reference gene primers served as the basis for estimated nucleated cell counts. Clones were sequenced by immunoSEQ multiplex PCR, and TCRdb holds only the in-frame ones, with some missing. V and J calls and clone size are those listed in that table; D and trimming were worked out from the DNA. Altogether roughly 100,000 clones are present, around 90% being singletons, with the ten largest covering approximately 3%. The sample belongs to a study of blood T cell repertoires in COVID-19. The source is a man aged 45-65 years in a cohort sampled during active COVID-19. Input material: peripheral blood.

DNA of the CDR3: TGTGCCAGCAGACTCGGGACAGGGCTGTACAATGAGCAGTTCTTC. Residues: CASRLGTGLYNEQFF. The gene calls are TRBV6-5 and TRBJ2-1; 9 nucleotides match TRBD1. Germline CDR1 is MNHEY and CDR2 is SVGAGI. V was clipped by 6 bases and J by 4 bases; unmatched bases: 7. The CDR3 runs 15 residues.